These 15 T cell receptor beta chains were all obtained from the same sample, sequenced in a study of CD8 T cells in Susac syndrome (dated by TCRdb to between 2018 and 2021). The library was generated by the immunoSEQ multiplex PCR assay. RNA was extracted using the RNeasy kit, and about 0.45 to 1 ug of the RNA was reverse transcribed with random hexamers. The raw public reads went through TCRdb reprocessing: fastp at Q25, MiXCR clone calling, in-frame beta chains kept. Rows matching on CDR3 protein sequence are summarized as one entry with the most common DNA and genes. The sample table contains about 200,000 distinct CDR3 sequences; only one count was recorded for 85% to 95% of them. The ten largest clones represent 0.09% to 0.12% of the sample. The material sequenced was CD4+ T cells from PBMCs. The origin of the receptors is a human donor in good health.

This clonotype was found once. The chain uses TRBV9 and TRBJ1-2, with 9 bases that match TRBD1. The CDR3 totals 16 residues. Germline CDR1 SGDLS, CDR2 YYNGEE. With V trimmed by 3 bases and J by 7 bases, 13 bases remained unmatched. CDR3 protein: CASSEDRGGSAGGYTF. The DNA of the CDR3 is TGTGCCAGCAGCGAGGACAGGGGAGGCTCCGCGGGTGGCTACACCTTC.

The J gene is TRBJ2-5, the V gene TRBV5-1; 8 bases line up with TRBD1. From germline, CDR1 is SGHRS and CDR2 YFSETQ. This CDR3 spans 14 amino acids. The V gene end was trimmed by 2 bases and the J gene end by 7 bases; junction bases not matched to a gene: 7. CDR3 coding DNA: TGCGCCAGCAGCTTACAGGGGGAATTGGTGACCCAGTACTTC. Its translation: CASSLQGELVTQYF.

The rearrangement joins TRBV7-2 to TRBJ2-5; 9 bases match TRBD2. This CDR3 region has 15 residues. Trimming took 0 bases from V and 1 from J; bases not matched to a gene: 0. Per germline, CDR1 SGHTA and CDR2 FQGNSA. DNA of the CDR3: TGTGCCAGCAGCTTAGCTAGCGGGGGCCAAGAGACCCAGTACTTC. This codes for CASSLASGGQETQYF.

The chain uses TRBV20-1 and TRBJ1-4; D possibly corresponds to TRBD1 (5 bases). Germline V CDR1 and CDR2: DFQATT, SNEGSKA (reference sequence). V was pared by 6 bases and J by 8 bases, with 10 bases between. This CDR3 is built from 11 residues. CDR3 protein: CSAGTYEKLFF. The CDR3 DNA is TGCAGTGCCGGGACGTACGAAAAACTGTTTTTT.

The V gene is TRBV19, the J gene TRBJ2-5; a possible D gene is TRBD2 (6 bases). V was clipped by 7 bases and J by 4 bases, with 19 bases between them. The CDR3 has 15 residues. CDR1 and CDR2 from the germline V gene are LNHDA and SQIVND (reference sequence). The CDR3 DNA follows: TGTGCCAGTATGGAGGGGACGATCAACGGAGAGACCCAGTACTTC. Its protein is CASMEGTINGETQYF.

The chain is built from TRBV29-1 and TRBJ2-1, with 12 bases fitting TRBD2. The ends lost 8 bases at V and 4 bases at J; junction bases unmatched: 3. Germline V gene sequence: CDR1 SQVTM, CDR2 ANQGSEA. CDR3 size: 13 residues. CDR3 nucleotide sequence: TGCAGCACTGGACTAGCGGGGTACAATGAGCAGTTCTTC. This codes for CSTGLAGYNEQFF.

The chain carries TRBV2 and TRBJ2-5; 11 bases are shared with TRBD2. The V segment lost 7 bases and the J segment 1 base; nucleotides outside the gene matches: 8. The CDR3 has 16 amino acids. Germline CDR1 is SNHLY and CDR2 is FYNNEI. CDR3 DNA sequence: TGTGCCAGCATGGGGGGACTAGCGGTTCTCCAAGAGACCCAGTACTTC. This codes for CASMGGLAVLQETQYF.

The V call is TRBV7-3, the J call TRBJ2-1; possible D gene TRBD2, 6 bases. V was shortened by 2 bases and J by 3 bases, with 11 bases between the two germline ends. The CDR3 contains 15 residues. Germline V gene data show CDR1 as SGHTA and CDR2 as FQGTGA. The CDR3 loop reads CASSLRGSGYNEQFF. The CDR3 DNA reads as TGTGCCAGCAGCTTACGGGGTAGCGGCTACAATGAGCAGTTCTTC.

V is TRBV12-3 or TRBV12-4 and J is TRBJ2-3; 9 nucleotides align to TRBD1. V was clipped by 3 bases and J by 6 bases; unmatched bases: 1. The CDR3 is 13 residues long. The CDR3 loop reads CASSFTGGDTQYF. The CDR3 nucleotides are TGTGCCAGCAGTTTCACAGGGGGCGATACGCAGTATTTT.

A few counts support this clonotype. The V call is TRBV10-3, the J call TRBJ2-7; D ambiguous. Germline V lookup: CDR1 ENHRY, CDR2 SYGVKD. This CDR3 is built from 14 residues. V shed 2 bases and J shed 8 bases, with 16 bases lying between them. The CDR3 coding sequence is TGTGCCATCAGTGAGCAGGAACTCTTGAAAAAGCAGTACTTC. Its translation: CAISEQELLKKQYF.

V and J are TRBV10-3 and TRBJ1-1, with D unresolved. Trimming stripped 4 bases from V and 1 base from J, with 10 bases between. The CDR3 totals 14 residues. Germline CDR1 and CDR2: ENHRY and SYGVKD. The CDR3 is CAISASTANTEAFF. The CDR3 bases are TGTGCCATCAGTGCCTCGACCGCGAACACTGAAGCTTTCTTT.

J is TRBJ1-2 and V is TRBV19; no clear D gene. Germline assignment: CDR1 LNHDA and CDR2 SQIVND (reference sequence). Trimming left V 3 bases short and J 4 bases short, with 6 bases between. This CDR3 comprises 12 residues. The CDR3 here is CASSISVYGYTF. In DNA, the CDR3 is TGTGCCAGTAGTATTTCGGTCTATGGCTACACCTTC. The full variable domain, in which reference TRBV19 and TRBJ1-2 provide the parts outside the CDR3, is DGGITQSPKYLFRKEGQNVTLSCEQNLNHDAMYWYRQDPGQGLRLIYYSQIVNDFQKGDIAEGYSVSREKKESFPLTVTSAQKNPTAFYLCASSISVYGYTFGSGTRLTVV.

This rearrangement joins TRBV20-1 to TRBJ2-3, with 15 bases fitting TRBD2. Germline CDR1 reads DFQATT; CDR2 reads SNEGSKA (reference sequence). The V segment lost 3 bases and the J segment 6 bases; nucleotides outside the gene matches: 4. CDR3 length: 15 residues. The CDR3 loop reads CSARLGLAGGDTQYF. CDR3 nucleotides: TGCAGTGCTAGGCTGGGACTAGCGGGGGGTGATACGCAGTATTTT.

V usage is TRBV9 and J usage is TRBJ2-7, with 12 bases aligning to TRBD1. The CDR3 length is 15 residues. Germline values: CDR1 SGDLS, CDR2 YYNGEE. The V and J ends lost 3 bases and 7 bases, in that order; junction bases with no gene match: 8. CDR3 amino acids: CASSARGQGAGEQYF. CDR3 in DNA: TGTGCCAGCAGCGCGCGGGGACAGGGGGCTGGAGAGCAGTACTTC. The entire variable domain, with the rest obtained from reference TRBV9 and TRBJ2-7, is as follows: DSGVTQTPKHLITATGQRVTLRCSPRSGDLSVYWYQQSLDQGLQFLIQYYNGEERAKGNILERFSAQQFPDLHSELNLSSLELGDSALYFCASSARGQGAGEQYFGPGTRLTVT.

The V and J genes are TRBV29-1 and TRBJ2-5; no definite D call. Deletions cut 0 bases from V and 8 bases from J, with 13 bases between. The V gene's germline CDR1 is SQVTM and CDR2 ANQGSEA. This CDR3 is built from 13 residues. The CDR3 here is CSVEDGMSETQYF. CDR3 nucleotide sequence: TGCAGCGTTGAAGATGGTATGAGCGAAACCCAGTACTTC. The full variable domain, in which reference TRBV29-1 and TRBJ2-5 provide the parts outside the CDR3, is SAVISQKPSRDICQRGTSLTIQCQVDSQVTMMFWYRQQPGQSLTLIATANQGSEATYESGFVIDKFPISRPNLTFSTLTVSNMSPEDSSIYLCSVEDGMSETQYFGPGTRLLVL.